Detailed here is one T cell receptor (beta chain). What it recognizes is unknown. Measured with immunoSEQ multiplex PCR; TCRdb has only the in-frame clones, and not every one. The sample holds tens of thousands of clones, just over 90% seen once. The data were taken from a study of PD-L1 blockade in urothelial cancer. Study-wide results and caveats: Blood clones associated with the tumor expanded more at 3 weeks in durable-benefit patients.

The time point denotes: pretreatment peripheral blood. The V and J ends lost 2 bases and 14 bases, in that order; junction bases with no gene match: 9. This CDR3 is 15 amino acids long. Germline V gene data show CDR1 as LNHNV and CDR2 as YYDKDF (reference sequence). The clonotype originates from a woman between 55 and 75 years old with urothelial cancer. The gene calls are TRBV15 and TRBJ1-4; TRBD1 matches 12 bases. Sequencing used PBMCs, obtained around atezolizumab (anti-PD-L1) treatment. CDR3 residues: CATSRTPGQGAPLFF. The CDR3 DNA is TGTGCCACCAGCAGAACTCCGGGACAGGGGGCTCCCCTGTTTTTT. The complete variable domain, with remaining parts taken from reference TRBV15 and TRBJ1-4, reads DAMVIQNPRYQVTQFGKPVTLSCSQTLNHNVMYWYQQKSSQAPKLLFHYYDKDFNNEADTPDNFQSRRPNTSFCFLDIRSPGLGDTAMYLCATSRTPGQGAPLFFGSGTQLSVL.